The present entry profiles one T cell receptor beta chain with its context. The CDR3 has 14 residues. CDR1 and CDR2 from the germline V gene are LNHNV and YYDKDF (reference sequence). V was shortened by 1 base and J by 5 bases, with 8 bases between the two germline ends. Time point meaning: after dendritic cell vaccination, including at tumor progression/relapse. Only patients with spare fresh-frozen tumor and over two years of follow-up were included. This table comes from immunoSEQ multiplex PCR, and its TCRdb copy is limited to in-frame clones, with some not included. The profile shows roughly 85,000 clones, 75% to 90% of them singletons. The data are from a study of glioma-infiltrating T cells after dendritic cell vaccination. Study as a whole: Treatment, given 2003 to 2012, was autologous tumor lysate-pulsed dendritic cell vaccination.

Sequencing used blood, obtained after dendritic cell vaccination. The receptor comes from a human donor with glioblastoma. The chain combines TRBV15 with TRBJ1-4; D is ambiguous. The CDR3 DNA reads TGTGCCACCAGCAGAGCACAGACAAATGAAAAACTGTTTTTT. The encoded protein is CATSRAQTNEKLFF. Combining the CDR3 with reference TRBV15 and TRBJ1-4 gives the whole variable domain DAMVIQNPRYQVTQFGKPVTLSCSQTLNHNVMYWYQQKSSQAPKLLFHYYDKDFNNEADTPDNFQSRRPNTSFCFLDIRSPGLGDTAMYLCATSRAQTNEKLFFGSGTQLSVL.